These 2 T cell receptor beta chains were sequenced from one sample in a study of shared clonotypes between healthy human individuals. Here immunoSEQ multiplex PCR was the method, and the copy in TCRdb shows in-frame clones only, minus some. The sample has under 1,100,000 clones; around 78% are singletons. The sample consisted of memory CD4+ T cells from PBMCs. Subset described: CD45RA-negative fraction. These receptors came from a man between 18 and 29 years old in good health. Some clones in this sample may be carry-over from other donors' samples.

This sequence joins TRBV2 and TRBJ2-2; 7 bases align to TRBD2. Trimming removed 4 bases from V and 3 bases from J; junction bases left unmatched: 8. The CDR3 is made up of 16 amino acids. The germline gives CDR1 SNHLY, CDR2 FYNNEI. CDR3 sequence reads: CASSAPGGGDTGELFF. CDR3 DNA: TGTGCCAGCAGTGCCCCTGGGGGAGGGGACACCGGGGAGCTGTTTTTT.

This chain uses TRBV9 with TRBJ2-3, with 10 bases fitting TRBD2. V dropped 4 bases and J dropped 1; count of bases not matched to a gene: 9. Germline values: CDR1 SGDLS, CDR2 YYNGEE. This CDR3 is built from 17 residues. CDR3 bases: TGTGCCAGCAGCACCGGACTAGCGGCATTTGGCACAGATACGCAGTATTTT. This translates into CASSTGLAAFGTDTQYF. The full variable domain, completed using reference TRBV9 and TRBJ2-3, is DSGVTQTPKHLITATGQRVTLRCSPRSGDLSVYWYQQSLDQGLQFLIQYYNGEERAKGNILERFSAQQFPDLHSELNLSSLELGDSALYFCASSTGLAAFGTDTQYFGPGTRLTVL.